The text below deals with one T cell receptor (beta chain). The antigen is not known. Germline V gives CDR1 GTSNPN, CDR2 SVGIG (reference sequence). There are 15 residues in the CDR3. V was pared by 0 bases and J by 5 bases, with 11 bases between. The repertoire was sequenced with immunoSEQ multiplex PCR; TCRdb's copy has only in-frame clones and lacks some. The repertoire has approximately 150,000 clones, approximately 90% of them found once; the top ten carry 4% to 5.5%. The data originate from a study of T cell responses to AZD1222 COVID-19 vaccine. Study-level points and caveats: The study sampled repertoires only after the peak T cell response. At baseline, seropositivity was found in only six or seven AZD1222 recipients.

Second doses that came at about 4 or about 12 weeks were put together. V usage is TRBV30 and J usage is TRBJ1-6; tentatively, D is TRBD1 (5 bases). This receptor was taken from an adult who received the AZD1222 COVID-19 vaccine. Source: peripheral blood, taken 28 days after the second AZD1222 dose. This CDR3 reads CAWSVAGTNNSPLHF. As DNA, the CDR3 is TGTGCCTGGAGTGTAGCAGGGACCAATAATTCACCCCTCCACTTT.